These 11 T cell receptor beta chains originate from one sample sequenced in a study of shared clonotypes between healthy human individuals. Selected positively for CCR7 and CD45RO-negative, naive CD8 cells excluded terminally differentiated effector memory CD45RA+ cells. The repertoire was sequenced with immunoSEQ multiplex PCR; TCRdb's copy has only in-frame clones and lacks some. Of about 2 million clones in the sample, approximately 95% were seen once. The sequenced sample consisted of naive CD8+ T cells sorted from blood. All receptors derive from a young man in good health.

The rearrangement uses TRBV6-1 and TRBJ2-1, with no clear D. Germline V gene sequence: CDR1 MNHNS, CDR2 SASEGT. This CDR3 is built from 14 residues. Trimming left V 3 bases short and J 10 bases short, with 16 bases between. The CDR3 DNA reads as TGTGCCAGCAGTGAGAAAGGGCCGGTTCAAGAGCAGTTCTTC. This codes for CASSEKGPVQEQFF.

This clone appeared once. The chain has TRBV5-8 and TRBJ2-3; no clear D gene. The CDR3 spans 15 residues. Per germline, CDR1 SGHTS and CDR2 YDEGEE. V shed 4 bases and J shed 3 bases, with 15 bases lying between them. The CDR3 bases are TGTGCCAGCAGCACGGACCCCTCGGCTACAGATACGCAGTATTTT. This gives the protein CASSTDPSATDTQYF.

V is TRBV11-2 and J is TRBJ2-1; 9 bases agree with TRBD2. The length of the CDR3 is 16 residues. V lost 5 bases, J lost 5 bases, and 10 bases stayed unmatched. Germline loops: CDR1 SGHAT, CDR2 FQNNGV. CDR3 residues: CASSRSGTSYHNEQFF. The DNA for the CDR3 is TGTGCCAGCAGCCGTTCCGGGACTAGCTACCACAATGAGCAGTTCTTC. Full variable domain (outside the CDR3, taken from reference TRBV11-2 and TRBJ2-1): EAGVAQSPRYKIIEKRQSVAFWCNPISGHATLYWYQQILGQGPKLLIQFQNNGVVDDSQLPKDRFSAERLKGVDSTLKIQPAKLEDSAVYLCASSRSGTSYHNEQFFGPGTRLTVL.

The chain uses TRBV6-5 and TRBJ1-4; D is undetermined. Trimming removed 0 bases at V and 11 bases at J, with 13 bases between. Germline V lookup: CDR1 MNHEY, CDR2 SVGAGI. The CDR3 runs 14 residues. The chain's CDR3 is CASSYSVEGPKLFF. In DNA form, the CDR3 reads TGTGCCAGCAGTTACTCAGTGGAGGGTCCCAAACTGTTTTTT.

This sequence joins TRBV6-1 and TRBJ2-1; D unclear. The CDR3 loop spans 16 amino acids. V dropped 4 bases and J dropped 4 bases, with 17 bases sitting between them. Germline values: CDR1 MNHNS, CDR2 SASEGT. The CDR3 DNA reads as TGTGCCAGCAGTGCCCCGTCGGAGTCACTTTACAATGAGCAGTTCTTC. It codes for CASSAPSESLYNEQFF.

The rearrangement joins TRBV29-1 to TRBJ2-7, with 8 bases that match TRBD1. The germline V gene encodes CDR1 SQVTM and CDR2 ANQGSEA. Trimming at V came to 4 bases and at J to 4 bases, leaving 3 bases not matched to a gene. The CDR3 consists of 12 residues. CDR3 sequence reads: CSVAGQEYEQYF. CDR3 nucleotides: TGCAGCGTTGCGGGACAGGAGTACGAGCAGTACTTC.

V usage is TRBV4-3 and J usage is TRBJ2-3; 11 bases align to TRBD1. Germline-derived CDR1 and CDR2 are LGHNA and YSLEER. The J segment lost 3 bases and the V segment lost 4 bases, leaving 9 bases of the junction unmatched. This CDR3 contains 17 residues. Written as DNA, the CDR3 is TGCGCCAGCAGCCCCCGGCCGGGACAGGGGGGAACAGATACGCAGTATTTT. It translates to CASSPRPGQGGTDTQYF.

As regards this clone: At the DNA level, this CDR3 is encoded by other sequences in the same sample as well. The rearrangement links TRBV9 to TRBJ1-2; no clear D gene. The CDR3 runs to 11 residues. Germline values: CDR1 SGDLS, CDR2 YYNGEE. Trimming pared 2 bases from V and 1 base from J, leaving 0 bases between. The CDR3 sequence is CASSVNYGYTF. CDR3 bases: TGTGCCAGCAGCGTTAACTATGGCTACACCTTC.

This sequence joins TRBV7-8 and TRBJ1-1, with TRBD1 matching over 7 bases. The V and J ends lost 3 bases and 2 bases, in that order; junction bases with no gene match: 3. The CDR3 loop spans 14 amino acids. The germline V gene encodes CDR1 SGHVS and CDR2 FQNEAQ. CDR3 protein: CASSFGQANTEAFF. The DNA for the CDR3 is TGTGCCAGCAGCTTTGGACAGGCTAACACTGAAGCTTTCTTT.

The gene calls are TRBV7-9 and TRBJ2-7, with D tentatively TRBD1 (6 bases). Germline V lookup: CDR1 SEHNR, CDR2 FQNEAQ (reference sequence). CDR3 length: 14 amino acids. The V end lost 4 bases, the J end lost 2 bases, and 12 bases lay between the germline ends. The CDR3 DNA is TGTGCCAGCAGCTCGGCAGGGGACCCCTACGAGCAGTACTTC. Translating gives CASSSAGDPYEQYF. Full variable domain (missing parts from reference TRBV7-9 and TRBJ2-7): DTGVSQNPRHKITKRGQNVTFRCDPISEHNRLYWYRQTLGQGPEFLTYFQNEAQLEKSRLLSDRFSAERPKGSFSTLEIQRTEQGDSAMYLCASSSAGDPYEQYFGPGTRLTVT.

Concerning this clone itself: Distinct nucleotide sequences in the sample also encode this CDR3. This chain links TRBV7-9 with TRBJ2-7, with TRBD2 identical over 11 bases. The V gene end was trimmed by 5 bases and the J gene end by 4 bases; junction bases not matched to a gene: 7. The CDR3 runs to 15 residues. Per the germline V gene, CDR1 is SEHNR and CDR2 is FQNEAQ (reference sequence). CDR3: CASSLVAGGPYEQYF. The CDR3, as DNA: TGTGCCAGCAGCCTGGTAGCGGGAGGGCCGTACGAGCAGTACTTC.